A selection of T cell receptor beta chains follows, all from one sample in a study of blood T cell repertoires in COVID-19. Using immunoSEQ multiplex PCR, the repertoire was profiled, and TCRdb retains in-frame clones only, with some absent. The sample lists over 45,000 clones, 90% to 95% occurring once. The specimen sequenced was peripheral blood. These receptors all stem from a woman aged 55-69 years with active or convalescent COVID-19. Each CDR3 is given with its conserved first and last residue. A D gene is named only where the DNA matches it firmly. Where a row states a size, it is once, few, many or the class of an expanded clone; other rows omit it.

v_gene: TRBV4-3; abundance: NA; j_gene: TRBJ1-3; d_gene: NA; CDR3nt: TGCGCCAGCAGCCACGACAGGACGGTCTCTGGAAACACCATATATTTT; CDR3aa: CASSHDRTVSGNTIYF
v_gene: TRBV10-2; abundance: NA; j_gene: TRBJ1-5; d_gene: NA; CDR3nt: TGCGCCAGCAGTGAGTCACATAGCAATCAGCCCCAGCATTTT; CDR3aa: CASSESHSNQPQHF
v_gene: TRBV6-5; abundance: NA; j_gene: TRBJ1-1; d_gene: NA; CDR3nt: TGTGCCAGCATGTCGCTAACTCCGGGGGTAGCTTTCTTT; CDR3aa: CASMSLTPGVAFF
v_gene: TRBV5-1; abundance: NA; j_gene: TRBJ2-3; d_gene: TRBD2; CDR3nt: TGCGCCAGCCACCGGCGGGGGGGCTTTGGGGCAGATACGCAGTATTTT; CDR3aa: CASHRRGGFGADTQYF
v_gene: TRBV15; abundance: NA; j_gene: TRBJ2-1; d_gene: NA; CDR3nt: TGTGCCACCAGCAGAGATCGGGGTATAGCTCCAAGCTCCTACAATGAGCAGTTCTTC; CDR3aa: CATSRDRGIAPSSYNEQFF
v_gene: TRBV28; abundance: NA; j_gene: TRBJ2-3; d_gene: TRBD2; CDR3nt: TGTGCCAGCAGTTTATATACTAGCGGGGGGTTCCTAACTAGCACAGATACGCAGTATTTT; CDR3aa: CASSLYTSGGFLTSTDTQYF
v_gene: TRBV18; abundance: once; j_gene: TRBJ1-1; d_gene: TRBD1; CDR3nt: TGTGCCAGCACCCCTCGACAGGGCCCCGAGACTGAAGCTTTCTTT; CDR3aa: CASTPRQGPETEAFF
v_gene: TRBV19; abundance: NA; j_gene: TRBJ2-1; d_gene: TRBD1; CDR3nt: TGTGCCAGTAGTATAGGGGACAGGGATTTGAATGAGCAGTTCTTC; CDR3aa: CASSIGDRDLNEQFF
v_gene: TRBV12-3/TRBV12-4; abundance: NA; j_gene: TRBJ2-2; d_gene: NA; CDR3nt: TGTGCCAGCAGTTTCAGGGAAGGCGGGGAGCTGTTTTTT; CDR3aa: CASSFREGGELFF
v_gene: TRBV27; abundance: NA; j_gene: TRBJ1-6; d_gene: TRBD1; CDR3nt: TGTGCCAGCAGAGCAGGACAGGGAGGCTACAATTCACCCCTCCACTTT; CDR3aa: CASRAGQGGYNSPLHF
v_gene: TRBV6-5; abundance: NA; j_gene: TRBJ2-1; d_gene: TRBD2; CDR3nt: TGTGCCAGCAACGAACTAGCGGGAGGTACCGCGTTCTTC; CDR3aa: CASNELAGGTAFF
v_gene: TRBV9; abundance: NA; j_gene: TRBJ1-1; d_gene: NA; CDR3nt: TGTGCCAGCAGCCCCGGGTCGGGATTCAAGGGGGTGATGAACACTGAAGCTTTCTTT; CDR3aa: CASSPGSGFKGVMNTEAFF
v_gene: TRBV29-1; abundance: NA; j_gene: TRBJ2-1; d_gene: TRBD2; CDR3nt: TGCAGCGTTGAAGACGGGACTAGCGACTACAATGAGCAGTTCTTC; CDR3aa: CSVEDGTSDYNEQFF
v_gene: TRBV9; abundance: once; j_gene: TRBJ2-6; d_gene: NA; CDR3nt: TGTGCCAGCAGCGTAGGTGGCGGGGCTGGGGCCAACGTCCTGACTTTC; CDR3aa: CASSVGGGAGANVLTF
v_gene: TRBV28; abundance: NA; j_gene: TRBJ1-2; d_gene: TRBD1; CDR3nt: TGTGCCAGCAGTTCATCGCAACAGGGGGTCTACACCTTC; CDR3aa: CASSSSQQGVYTF
v_gene: TRBV29-1; abundance: once; j_gene: TRBJ2-1; d_gene: NA; CDR3nt: TGCAGCGTTTTCTCCAATGAGCAGTTCTTC; CDR3aa: CSVFSNEQFF
v_gene: TRBV9; abundance: once; j_gene: TRBJ1-2; d_gene: NA; CDR3nt: TGTGCCAGCAGCGGGACAGAGAGGGAATATGGCTACACCTTC; CDR3aa: CASSGTEREYGYTF
v_gene: TRBV5-1; abundance: NA; j_gene: TRBJ2-1; d_gene: TRBD2; CDR3nt: TGCGCCAGCAGCTTCGGTAGCGGGAGCTCCTACAATGAGCAGTTCTTC; CDR3aa: CASSFGSGSSYNEQFF
v_gene: TRBV3-1/TRBV3-2; abundance: NA; j_gene: TRBJ1-3; d_gene: NA; CDR3nt: TGTGCCAGCAGCCAAGCCTACGCAGGAAACACCATATATTTT; CDR3aa: CASSQAYAGNTIYF
v_gene: TRBV9; abundance: NA; j_gene: TRBJ2-2; d_gene: NA; CDR3nt: TGTGCCAGCAGCGTAGATCACATCGGGGAGCTGTTTTTT; CDR3aa: CASSVDHIGELFF
v_gene: TRBV5-1; abundance: NA; j_gene: TRBJ1-1; d_gene: TRBD1; CDR3nt: TGCGCCAGCAGCAGCGACAGGGGGAGGCACACTGAAGCTTTCTTT; CDR3aa: CASSSDRGRHTEAFF
v_gene: TRBV12-5; abundance: NA; j_gene: TRBJ2-3; d_gene: TRBD2; CDR3nt: TGTGCTAGTGGCCCCGGCGAGGTAGCGGGAATCACAGATACGCAGTATTTT; CDR3aa: CASGPGEVAGITDTQYF
v_gene: TRBV28; abundance: NA; j_gene: TRBJ1-3; d_gene: NA; CDR3nt: TGTGCCAGCAGTTTATTGGGGGCGGGGGTTAGAAACACCATATATTTT; CDR3aa: CASSLLGAGVRNTIYF
v_gene: TRBV19; abundance: NA; j_gene: TRBJ2-3; d_gene: TRBD2; CDR3nt: TGTGCCAGTAGTATAGTTCGAGCGGGGGGGCGAAGAAGCACAGATACGCAGTATTTT; CDR3aa: CASSIVRAGGRRSTDTQYF
v_gene: TRBV6-2/TRBV6-3; abundance: NA; j_gene: TRBJ1-4; d_gene: NA; CDR3nt: TGTGCCAGCAGCCCTACAGGGAAGGGGACAACTAATGAAAAACTGTTTTTT; CDR3aa: CASSPTGKGTTNEKLFF
v_gene: TRBV28; abundance: NA; j_gene: TRBJ1-1; d_gene: NA; CDR3nt: TGTGCCAGCAGTTTGACAGACCTGAACACTGAAGCTTTCTTT; CDR3aa: CASSLTDLNTEAFF